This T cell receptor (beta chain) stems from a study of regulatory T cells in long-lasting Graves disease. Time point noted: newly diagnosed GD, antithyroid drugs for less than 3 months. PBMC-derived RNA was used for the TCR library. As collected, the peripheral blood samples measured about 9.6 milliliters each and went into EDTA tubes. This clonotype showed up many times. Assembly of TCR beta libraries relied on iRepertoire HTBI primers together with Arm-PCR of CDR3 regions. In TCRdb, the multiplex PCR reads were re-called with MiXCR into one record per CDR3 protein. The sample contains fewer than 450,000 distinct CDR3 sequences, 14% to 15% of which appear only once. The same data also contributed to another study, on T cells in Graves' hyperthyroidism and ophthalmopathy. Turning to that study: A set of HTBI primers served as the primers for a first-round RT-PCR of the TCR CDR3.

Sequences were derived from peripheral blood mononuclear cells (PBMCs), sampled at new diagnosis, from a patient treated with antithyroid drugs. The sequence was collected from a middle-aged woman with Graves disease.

The CDR3 protein is CASSYQGPVNTEAFF. The CDR3 bases are TGTGCCAGCAGTTACCAGGGACCCGTGAACACTGAAGCTTTCTTT. The chain combines TRBV6-5 with TRBJ1-1, with a weak D call TRBD1 (5 bases). Germline CDR1 MNHEY, CDR2 SVGAGI. The ends were cut back, 2 bases at V and 0 bases at J, with 10 bases in the middle. This CDR3 is 15 amino acids long.